This TCR beta chain stems from a study of CD8+ T cells in alopecia areata. Sequencing used cDNA as its template, made by extracting RNA and reverse transcribing it. Measured with immunoSEQ multiplex PCR; TCRdb has only the in-frame clones, and not every one. The table lists hundreds of thousands of clones, roughly two thirds of them singletons, with about 1.3% in the top ten. This CDR3 is built from 14 residues. CDR1 and CDR2 (germline): GTSNPN, SVGIG (reference sequence). Germline trimming cut 4 bases from V and 4 bases from J; bases unmatched to any gene: 8. This TCR was recovered from a human donor with alopecia areata. Sequences were derived from CD4+ T cells sorted from blood, sampled at week 0. This chain uses TRBV30 with TRBJ1-1, with TRBD1 identical over 8 bases. CDR3 amino acids: CAWNLQGARTEAFF. The DNA for the CDR3 is TGTGCCTGGAATCTGCAGGGGGCGCGCACTGAAGCTTTCTTT.